This T cell receptor beta chain was recorded in a study of cytomegalovirus exposure and HLA in healthy donors. Study-level information: Approximately 190 million T cells yielded 100 million to 130 million unique TCR beta sequences, as an earlier analysis found.

CDR3 length: 13 residues. The germline V and J ends were trimmed by 7 bases and 0 bases, with 9 bases remaining between them. Germline V gene sequence: CDR1 SNHLY, CDR2 FYNNEI. Amplification used 60 Vbeta primers and 13 Jbeta primers. Some clones are missing from TCRdb's copy, which holds only in-frame ones; the method was immunoSEQ multiplex PCR. The sample holds about 65,000 clones. The chain carries TRBV2 and TRBJ1-1, with D unclear. The sample consisted of PBMCs. This clonotype originated in a boy aged 5 to 17 in good health and CMV-seronegative. The CDR3 reads CASMRQMNTEAFF. The CDR3 DNA is TGTGCCAGCATGAGGCAGATGAACACTGAAGCTTTCTTT.